A single sample is the source of the 27 T cell receptor beta chains below, sequenced in a study of T-cell memory formation after mild COVID-19. TCRdb redid the calling of the 5' RACE reads with MiXCR, one entry per CDR3 protein. The data contain hundreds of thousands of distinct CDR3 sequences, 7.5% to 9.5% of them singletons. Source material: PBMCs or a T cell subset sorted from them (not recorded which). The receptors were sampled from a man between 18 and 29 years old who had mild COVID-19 (a few samples of this study predate the infection). Cell type and time point are not known.

The chain is built from TRBV5-1 and TRBJ1-1; possible D gene TRBD1, 5 bases. V gave up 2 bases and J gave up 4 bases, with 15 bases separating them. The CDR3 consists of 15 residues. Germline loops: CDR1 SGHRS, CDR2 YFSETQ. The CDR3 loop reads CASSFGRGTSTEAFF. As DNA, the CDR3 is TGCGCCAGCAGCTTCGGTCGGGGGACTAGCACTGAAGCTTTCTTT.

The chain has TRBV5-4 and TRBJ2-7, with 7 bases lining up with TRBD2. CDR3 length: 13 residues. The ends lost 3 bases at V and 6 bases at J; junction bases unmatched: 6. Germline CDR1 is SGHNT and CDR2 is YYREEE (reference sequence). CDR3 protein: CASSSSGGIEQYV. The CDR3 DNA reads as TGTGCCAGCAGCTCGTCGGGGGGTATCGAGCAGTACGTC.

This clonotype was seen a few times. The V call is TRBV7-2, the J call TRBJ1-1, with 8 bases that match TRBD1. Losses at the gene ends were 5 bases for V and 4 bases for J; bases not matched to a gene: 3. Germline CDR1 SGHTA, CDR2 FQGNSA. The CDR3 is 13 amino acids. Here the CDR3 reads CASSIQGATEAFF. CDR3 DNA: TGTGCCAGCAGCATCCAGGGGGCCACTGAAGCTTTCTTT. The variable domain in full, with the rest retrieved from reference TRBV7-2 and TRBJ1-1, is GAGVSQSPSNKVTEKGKDVELRCDPISGHTALYWYRQSLGQGLEFLIYFQGNSAPDKSGLPSDRFSAERTGGSVSTLTIQRTQQEDSAVYLCASSIQGATEAFFGQGTRLTVV.

The table lists this clonotype with many counts. The chain uses TRBV7-8 and TRBJ2-7, with 10 bases lining up with TRBD2. Trimming took 3 bases from V and 5 from J; bases not matched to a gene: 7. CDR1 is SGHVS, CDR2 FQNEAQ, per germline. This CDR3 contains 15 residues. CDR3 nucleotide sequence: TGTGCCAGCAGCTTCTTTTTAGCGGGGGGAGACGAGCAGTACTTC. Translation: CASSFFLAGGDEQYF.

This clonotype was detected a few times. The chain combines TRBV4-2 with TRBJ1-2; D is possibly TRBD1 (6 bases). CDR1 is LGHNA and CDR2 is YNFKEQ in the germline V gene. With 0 bases removed from V and 2 bases from J, the gap between germline ends came to 16 bases. The CDR3 is made up of 17 amino acids. DNA of the CDR3: TGTGCCAGCAGCCAAGATGAGTTGGCGGGGGCCAACTATGGCTACACCTTC. As protein: CASSQDELAGANYGYTF.

This clonotype has just a few counts. The rearrangement links TRBV4-3 to TRBJ2-1, with D possibly matching TRBD1 (5 bases). Trimming stripped 3 bases from V and 3 bases from J, with 12 bases between. The CDR3 contains 15 residues. Germline lookup yields CDR1 LGHNA and CDR2 YSLEER. The CDR3: CASSQERQIYNEQFF. The CDR3 bases are TGCGCCAGCAGCCAGGAGAGACAGATCTACAATGAGCAGTTCTTC.

Only a few counts were recorded for this clonotype. This rearrangement joins TRBV29-1 to TRBJ1-2; 9 nucleotides match TRBD1. Germline V gives CDR1 SQVTM, CDR2 ANQGSEA. There are 12 residues in the CDR3. The ends lost 6 bases at V and 3 bases at J; junction bases unmatched: 2. The CDR3 protein is CSVDRGDYGYTF. The DNA of the CDR3 is TGCAGCGTCGACAGGGGGGACTATGGCTACACCTTC.

This clonotype was found a few times. The chain couples TRBV2 to TRBJ2-6; D not resolved. The CDR3 loop spans 14 amino acids. The germline V and J ends were trimmed by 7 bases and 1 base, with 8 bases remaining between them. Germline CDR1 and CDR2: SNHLY and FYNNEI. CDR3 residues: CASKMASGANVLTF. The DNA of the CDR3 is TGTGCCAGCAAGATGGCTTCTGGGGCCAACGTCCTGACTTTC. The full variable domain, in which reference TRBV2 and TRBJ2-6 provide the parts outside the CDR3, is EPEVTQTPSHQVTQMGQEVILRCVPISNHLYFYWYRQILGQKVEFLVSFYNNEISEKSEIFDDQFSVERPDGSNFTLKIRSTKLEDSAMYFCASKMASGANVLTFGAGSRLTVL.

This clonotype was detected ten times or more. The V gene is TRBV6-5, the J gene TRBJ1-2; D might be TRBD1 (5 bases). CDR3 length equals 13 residues. CDR1 and CDR2 from the germline V gene are MNHEY and SVGAGI. The V end was cut by 8 bases, the J end by 8 bases, with 18 bases between. In DNA form, the CDR3 reads TGTGCCAGCCGGGACGGCGGTGCTCTAGGCTACACCTTC. Its translation is CASRDGGALGYTF.

V gene TRBV6-5 combines with J gene TRBJ2-1, with TRBD2 identical over 9 bases. V gave up 6 bases and J gave up 2 bases; unmatched junction bases: 2. The CDR3 has 14 residues. Germline V CDR1 and CDR2: MNHEY, SVGAGI. In DNA form, the CDR3 reads TGTGCCAGCAGACGCGGGGGGGCCTACAATGAGCAGTTCTTC. This gives the protein CASRRGGAYNEQFF.

In its sample, this clonotype was seen many times. The V gene is TRBV20-1, the J gene TRBJ1-5, with D maybe TRBD1 (6 bases). V was shortened by 3 bases and J by 4 bases, with 10 bases between the two germline ends. Germline lookup yields CDR1 DFQATT and CDR2 SNEGSKA (reference sequence). The CDR3 is made up of 13 amino acids. For the CDR3, the DNA is TGCAGTGCTAGCGCCAGGGGAAATCAGCCCCAGCATTTT. Translation gives CSASARGNQPQHF.

The CDR3 DNA reads as TGCGCCAGCAGCCATACCTCGACAGACTGGTTAGACACTGAAGCTTTCTTT. Amino acids: CASSHTSTDWLDTEAFF. The chain carries TRBV4-1 and TRBJ1-1; possible D gene TRBD1, 5 bases. Germline CDR1 and CDR2: MGHRA and YSYEKL. The V end lost 3 bases, the J end lost 3 bases, and 20 bases lay between the germline ends. The CDR3 has 17 amino acids.

CDR3 sequence reads: CASSQGFSGYEDTQYF. CDR3 DNA sequence: TGTGCCAGCAGCCAAGGATTCTCCGGTTATGAAGATACGCAGTATTTT. The chain is built from TRBV4-2 and TRBJ2-3; unclear D gene. The CDR3 is 16 amino acids. Looked up from germline, CDR1 is LGHNA and CDR2 is YNFKEQ. V was pared by 1 base and J by 5 bases, with 16 bases between.

The rearrangement uses TRBV2 and TRBJ2-1; 7 bases fit TRBD2. The trim removed 4 bases at V and 1 base at J, leaving 4 bases unmatched. This CDR3 comprises 15 residues. Germline CDR1 and CDR2: SNHLY and FYNNEI. The CDR3 loop is CASSAGGRSYNEQFF. CDR3 DNA sequence: TGTGCCAGCAGTGCGGGGGGACGATCCTACAATGAGCAGTTCTTC. The full variable domain, with the rest looked up from reference TRBV2 and TRBJ2-1, is EPEVTQTPSHQVTQMGQEVILRCVPISNHLYFYWYRQILGQKVEFLVSFYNNEISEKSEIFDDQFSVERPDGSNFTLKIRSTKLEDSAMYFCASSAGGRSYNEQFFGPGTRLTVL.

This clonotype came up a few times. The chain couples TRBV9 to TRBJ2-5; TRBD2 agrees at 8 bases. The V gene's germline CDR1 is SGDLS and CDR2 YYNGEE. Losses at the gene ends were 4 bases for V and 1 base for J; bases not matched to a gene: 6. The CDR3 runs 15 residues. The CDR3 DNA sequence: TGTGCCAGCAGCACCGGGGGGGGAACCCAAGAGACCCAGTACTTC. This encodes CASSTGGGTQETQYF.

The chain is built from TRBV18 and TRBJ1-1; the D gene is possibly TRBD1 (5 bases). Germline V lookup: CDR1 KGHSH, CDR2 LQKENI. The CDR3 is made up of 12 amino acids. Trimming cost V 9 bases and J 2 bases, with 10 bases left between them. The CDR3 loop reads CASTDRNTEAFF. For the CDR3, the DNA is TGTGCCAGTACCGACAGAAACACTGAAGCTTTCTTT.

This clonotype was seen at least ten times. The chain combines TRBV7-9 with TRBJ2-3; 8 bases are shared with TRBD2. Germline loops: CDR1 SEHNR, CDR2 FQNEAQ (reference sequence). The CDR3 has 13 amino acids. The J segment lost 6 bases and the V segment lost 3 bases, leaving 2 bases of the junction unmatched. CDR3 residues: CASSFGGADTQYF. The CDR3 region has the DNA TGTGCCAGCAGCTTCGGGGGGGCGGATACGCAGTATTTT.

In this sample, this clonotype turned up many times. V is TRBV7-9 and J is TRBJ1-2; maybe TRBD1 (5 bases). The CDR3 sequence is 14 residues long. Germline V gene lookup returns CDR1 SEHNR and CDR2 FQNEAQ (reference sequence). V lost 3 bases and J 8 bases, leaving 16 bases between the germline ends. CDR3 sequence: CASSFFQGTGGYTF. In nucleotides, the CDR3 is TGTGCCAGCAGCTTCTTCCAGGGCACGGGCGGCTACACCTTC.

The chain carries TRBV5-1 and TRBJ1-4; D is perhaps TRBD1 (5 bases). Germline values: CDR1 SGHRS, CDR2 YFSETQ. This CDR3 region has 16 residues. Trimming left V 6 bases short and J 2 bases short, with 17 bases between. CDR3 in amino acids: CASTTGTEDTNEKLFF. CDR3 in DNA: TGCGCCAGCACCACCGGGACGGAGGACACTAATGAAAAACTGTTTTTT.

This clonotype was recorded many times. The genes are TRBV4-1 and TRBJ1-6, with 9 bases fitting TRBD1. The CDR3 loop spans 14 amino acids. Germline CDR1 reads MGHRA; CDR2 reads YSYEKL. J was trimmed by 5 bases and V by 4 bases; bases with no gene match: 0. The DNA of the CDR3 is TGCGCCAGCAGCCGGGACAGGGATAATTCACCCCTCCACTTT. Amino acid sequence: CASSRDRDNSPLHF.

This clonotype appeared a few times. V usage is TRBV5-1 and J usage is TRBJ2-7, with a tentative D call TRBD2 (6 bases). Germline V gives CDR1 SGHRS, CDR2 YFSETQ. Deletions cut 3 bases from V and 6 bases from J, with 13 bases between. The CDR3 has 13 amino acids. The DNA for the CDR3 is TGCGCCAGCAGCTGGGAGGACGGCGGCGAGCAGTACTTC. Its protein product is CASSWEDGGEQYF.

The rearrangement uses TRBV2 and TRBJ2-4; 8 nucleotides match TRBD2. The CDR3 runs 13 residues. V was clipped by 5 bases and J by 5 bases; unmatched bases: 2. Germline values: CDR1 SNHLY, CDR2 FYNNEI. CDR3 coding DNA: TGTGCCAGCAGTCGTAGCGGGGAAAACATTCAGTACTTC. This sequence encodes CASSRSGENIQYF.

This clonotype was detected ten times or more. The rearrangement links TRBV10-3 to TRBJ2-1, with 7 positions matching TRBD2. The length of the CDR3 is 16 residues. V shed 10 bases and J 3 bases; nucleotides not matched to a gene: 15. Germline V gene data show CDR1 as ENHRY and CDR2 as SYGVKD. In DNA, the CDR3 is TGTGCCACCCAGGTAGGGGAGCGGGGACTCTACAATGAGCAGTTCTTC. Its protein product is CATQVGERGLYNEQFF.

This rearrangement joins TRBV24-1 to TRBJ1-1, with D unresolved. Germline CDR1 and CDR2: KGHDR and SFDVKD. The CDR3 is 12 residues long. Trimming shortened V by 3 bases and J by 3 bases, and 4 bases separated the two germline ends. CDR3 protein: CATSDGDTEAFF. The CDR3 DNA sequence: TGTGCCACCAGTGATGGGGACACTGAAGCTTTCTTT.

At least ten counts were recorded for this clonotype. The rearrangement links TRBV6-5 to TRBJ2-2, with a possible D match to TRBD2 (7 bases). The V end was cut by 6 bases, the J end by 1 base, with 15 bases between. Germline lookup yields CDR1 MNHEY and CDR2 SVGAGI. The CDR3 contains 16 residues. CDR3 sequence reads: CASRSIGGRNTGELFF. The CDR3 region has the DNA TGTGCCAGCAGAAGTATCGGGGGGCGGAACACCGGGGAGCTGTTTTTT.

The chain couples TRBV28 to TRBJ1-2; 7 bases agree with TRBD1. CDR1 MDHEN and CDR2 SYDVKM come from the germline V gene. The CDR3 has 15 residues. Trimming took 5 bases from V and 2 from J; bases not matched to a gene: 8. CDR3: CASSLQQTGNYGYTF. The CDR3 nucleotides are TGTGCCAGCAGTCTACAACAGACAGGGAACTATGGCTACACCTTC.

This clonotype was counted between two and nine times. V and J are TRBV11-2 and TRBJ1-1; a possible D gene is TRBD1 (5 bases). V was trimmed by 3 bases and J by 0 bases, leaving 8 bases between them. From germline, CDR1 is SGHAT and CDR2 FQNNGV. The CDR3 is made up of 14 amino acids. The CDR3 reads CASSFSGMNTEAFF. CDR3 in DNA: TGTGCCAGCAGCTTCTCAGGGATGAACACTGAAGCTTTCTTT.